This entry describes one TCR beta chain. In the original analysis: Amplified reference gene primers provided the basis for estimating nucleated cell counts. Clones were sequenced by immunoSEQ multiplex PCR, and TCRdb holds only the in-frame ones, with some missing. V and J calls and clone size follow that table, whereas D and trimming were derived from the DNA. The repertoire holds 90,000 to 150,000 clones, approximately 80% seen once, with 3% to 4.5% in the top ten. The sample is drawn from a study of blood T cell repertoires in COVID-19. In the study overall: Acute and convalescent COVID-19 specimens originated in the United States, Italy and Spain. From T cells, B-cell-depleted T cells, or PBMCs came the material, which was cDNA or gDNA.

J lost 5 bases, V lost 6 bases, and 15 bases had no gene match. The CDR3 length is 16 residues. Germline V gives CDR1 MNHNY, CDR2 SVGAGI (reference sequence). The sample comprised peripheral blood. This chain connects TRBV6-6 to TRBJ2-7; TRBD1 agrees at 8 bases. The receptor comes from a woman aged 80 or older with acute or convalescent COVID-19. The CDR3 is CASSTSTGDFIDEQYF. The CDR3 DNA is TGTGCCAGCAGCACATCGACAGGGGACTTCATCGACGAGCAGTACTTC.